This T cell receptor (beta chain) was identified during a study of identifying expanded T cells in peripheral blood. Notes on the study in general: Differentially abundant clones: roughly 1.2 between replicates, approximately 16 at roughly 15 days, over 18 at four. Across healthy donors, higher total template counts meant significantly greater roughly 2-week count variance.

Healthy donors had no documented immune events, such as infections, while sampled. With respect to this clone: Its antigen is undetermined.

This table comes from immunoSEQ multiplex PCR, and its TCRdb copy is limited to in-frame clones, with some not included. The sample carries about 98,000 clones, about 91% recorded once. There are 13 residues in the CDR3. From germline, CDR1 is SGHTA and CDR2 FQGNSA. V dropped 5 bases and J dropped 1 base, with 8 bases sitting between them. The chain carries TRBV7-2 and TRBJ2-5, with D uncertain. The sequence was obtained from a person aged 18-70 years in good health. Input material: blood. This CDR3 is CASSGGPQETQYF. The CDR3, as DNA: TGTGCCAGCAGCGGTGGGCCCCAAGAGACCCAGTACTTC.